This T cell receptor (beta chain) stems from a study of PD-1 blockade in classical Hodgkin lymphoma. Overall study results and limits: Patients starting nivolumab less than 1 year after ASCT had lower diversity and were excluded from later analyses.

This CDR3 has 15 amino acids. CDR1 and CDR2 (germline): GTSNPN, SVGIG (reference sequence). Between the trimmed V and J ends, which lost 0 bases and 1 base, there was a span of 10 bases. Clones were read by immunoSEQ multiplex PCR, and TCRdb kept only the in-frame ones, dropping some. The repertoire holds about 72,000 clones, with approximately 94% as singletons. Every patient had relapsed following autologous stem cell transplantation, and cohorts differed in brentuximab vedotin exposure. Points on this clone: The antigen is not known.

The source of this sequence is a human donor with classical Hodgkin lymphoma. Sample: peripheral blood mononuclear cells (PBMCs), taken at baseline. The chain couples TRBV30 to TRBJ1-5, with D maybe TRBD1 (5 bases). CDR3 residues: CAWSVARASNQPQHF. CDR3 bases: TGTGCCTGGAGTGTAGCCAGGGCCAGCAATCAGCCCCAGCATTTT.